This TCR beta chain was obtained from a study of technical replicates of blood from a few donors. Sequencing was performed with immunoSEQ multiplex PCR; in TCRdb, only in-frame clones are kept and a portion is missing. The profile covers tens of thousands of clones, with roughly 89% appearing a single time and 0.37% taken by the ten largest. The CDR3 contains 14 residues. The germline gives CDR1 SGHAT, CDR2 FQNNGV. V lost 5 bases to trimming and J lost 1 base; unmatched junction nucleotides: 0. The chain carries TRBV11-2 and TRBJ2-3, with 10 bases aligning to TRBD2. This clonotype was obtained from a human donor in good health. Some clones in this sample may be carry-over from other donors' samples. Sequencing was done on a sample of T cells isolated from PBMCs. The CDR3 region has the DNA TGTGCCAGCAGCGGACTAGCGGGCACAGATACGCAGTATTTT. Residues: CASSGLAGTDTQYF.